This TCR beta chain was documented in a study of post-analysis software for immune sequencing data. Study as a whole: Disease courses included relapsing-remitting, secondary progressive and progressive-relapsing multiple sclerosis. Study-wide results and limits: Normalized Chao1 diversity was significantly lower in multiple sclerosis patients than in controls. Four to six TRBV segments were more frequent in patients than controls; TRBV5-6, TRBV5-1 and TRBV20-1 belonged to this group. Samples from a shared batch, those prepared together, strongly co-clustered by F measure.

The TCR beta cDNA libraries contained unique molecular identifiers. Researchers reported around 510,000 cDNA molecules coming from roughly 1 to 10 million T cells. TCRdb ran MiXCR on the PCR reads and lists one entry per CDR3 protein. This sample yields some 690,000 distinct CDR3 sequences, of which 25% to 30% are seen a single time; around 0.55% belongs to the top ten. CDR3 length: 16 amino acids. The ends lost 1 base at V and 0 bases at J; junction bases unmatched: 3. Germline CDR1 reads SGHAT; CDR2 reads FQNNGV. Concerning this clonotype itself: No antigen is known for it.

Sequenced input: blood. The chain has TRBV11-2 and TRBJ2-5; 9 bases agree with TRBD2. This TCR came from a girl aged 10 to 17 with multiple sclerosis. This CDR3 is CASSLGASGDQETQYF. The CDR3 bases are TGTGCCAGCAGCTTAGGGGCTAGCGGGGACCAAGAGACCCAGTACTTC.